Listed below are T cell receptor beta chains from one sample, sequenced in a study of cytomegalovirus exposure and HLA in healthy donors. The data were produced by immunoSEQ multiplex PCR, yet TCRdb's version contains in-frame clones alone and is incomplete. Of a few hundred thousand clones listed, 86% are singletons. The sample comprised PBMCs. These receptors were obtained from a woman aged 18-35 years in good health and CMV-seronegative. The CDR3 runs from the conserved cysteine through the conserved F or W. Each record gives: J gene, V gene, D gene, clone size, CDR3 protein, CDR3 DNA. A D gene is named only where the DNA matches it firmly. Clone size is stated in some rows and not others, as once, few, many or a class when expanded.

j_gene: TRBJ1-2
v_gene: TRBV27
d_gene: .
abundance: .
CDR3aa: CASSLLKSQGFAGYTF
CDR3nt: TGTGCCAGCAGTTTACTAAAATCCCAGGGCTTCGCTGGCTACACCTTC

j_gene: TRBJ2-7
v_gene: TRBV4-3
d_gene: .
abundance: few
CDR3aa: CASSQDRGYEQYF
CDR3nt: TGCGCCAGCAGCCAAGATCGGGGCTACGAGCAGTACTTC

j_gene: TRBJ2-5
v_gene: TRBV25-1
d_gene: TRBD2
abundance: .
CDR3aa: CASSAPLAGGPRETQYF
CDR3nt: TGTGCCAGCAGTGCGCCGCTAGCGGGAGGGCCAAGGGAGACCCAGTACTTC

j_gene: TRBJ1-2
v_gene: TRBV7-8
d_gene: .
abundance: .
CDR3aa: CASSLDGGSYGYTF
CDR3nt: TGTGCCAGCAGCTTAGACGGGGGGTCCTATGGCTACACCTTC

j_gene: TRBJ1-3
v_gene: TRBV5-6
d_gene: TRBD1
abundance: .
CDR3aa: CASSPDRLAPGNTIYF
CDR3nt: TGTGCCAGCAGCCCGGACAGGCTCGCTCCTGGAAACACCATATATTTT

j_gene: TRBJ2-7
v_gene: TRBV5-4
d_gene: .
abundance: few
CDR3aa: CASSLGSSYEQYF
CDR3nt: TGTGCCAGCAGCCTAGGGAGCTCCTACGAGCAGTACTTC

j_gene: TRBJ1-2
v_gene: TRBV7-2
d_gene: .
abundance: .
CDR3aa: CASSPGQNGYTF
CDR3nt: TGTGCCAGCAGCCCCGGACAGAATGGCTACACCTTC

j_gene: TRBJ2-2
v_gene: TRBV18
d_gene: TRBD2
abundance: once
CDR3aa: CASSPFAGEGGELFF
CDR3nt: TGTGCCAGCTCACCATTCGCGGGAGAGGGCGGGGAGCTGTTTTTT

j_gene: TRBJ2-2
v_gene: TRBV9
d_gene: TRBD2
abundance: .
CDR3aa: CASSALAGGNTGELFF
CDR3nt: TGTGCCAGCAGCGCCCTAGCGGGAGGGAACACCGGGGAGCTGTTTTTT

j_gene: TRBJ1-2
v_gene: TRBV30
d_gene: .
abundance: .
CDR3aa: CAWSPTRWERGYTF
CDR3nt: TGTGCCTGGAGCCCGACAAGGTGGGAGAGGGGCTACACCTTC

j_gene: TRBJ1-2
v_gene: TRBV4-1
d_gene: TRBD1
abundance: .
CDR3aa: CASSQVTGGIYGYTF
CDR3nt: TGCGCCAGCAGCCAAGTCACAGGGGGCATCTATGGCTACACCTTC

j_gene: TRBJ2-7
v_gene: TRBV18
d_gene: .
abundance: .
CDR3aa: CASSPMDREGDEQYF
CDR3nt: TGTGCCAGCTCACCGATGGACAGGGAGGGCGACGAGCAGTACTTC